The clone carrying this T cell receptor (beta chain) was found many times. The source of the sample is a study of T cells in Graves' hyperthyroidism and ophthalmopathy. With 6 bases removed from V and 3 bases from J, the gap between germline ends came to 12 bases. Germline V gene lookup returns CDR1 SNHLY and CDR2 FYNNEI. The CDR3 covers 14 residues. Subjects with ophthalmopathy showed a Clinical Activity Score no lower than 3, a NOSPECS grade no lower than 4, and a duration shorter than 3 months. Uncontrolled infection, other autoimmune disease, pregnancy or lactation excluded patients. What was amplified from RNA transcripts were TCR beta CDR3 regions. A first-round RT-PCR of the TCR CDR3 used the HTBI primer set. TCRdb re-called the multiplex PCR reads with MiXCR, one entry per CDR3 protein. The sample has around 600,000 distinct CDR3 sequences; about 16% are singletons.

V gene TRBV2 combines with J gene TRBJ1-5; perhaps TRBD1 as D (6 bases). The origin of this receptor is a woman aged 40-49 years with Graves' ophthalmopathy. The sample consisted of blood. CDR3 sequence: CASSPGQNNQPQHF. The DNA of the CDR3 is TGTGCCAGCAGCCCAGGACAGAACAATCAGCCCCAGCATTTT.